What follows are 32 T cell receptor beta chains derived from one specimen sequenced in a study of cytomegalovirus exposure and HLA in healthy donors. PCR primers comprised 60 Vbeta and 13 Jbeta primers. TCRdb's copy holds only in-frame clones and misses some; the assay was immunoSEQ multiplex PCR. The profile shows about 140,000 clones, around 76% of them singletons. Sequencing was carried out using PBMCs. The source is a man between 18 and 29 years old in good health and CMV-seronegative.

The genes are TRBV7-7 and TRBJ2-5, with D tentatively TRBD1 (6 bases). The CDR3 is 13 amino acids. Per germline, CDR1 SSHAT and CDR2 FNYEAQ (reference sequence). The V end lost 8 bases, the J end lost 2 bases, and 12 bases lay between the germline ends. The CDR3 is CASATGHQETQYF. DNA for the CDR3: TGTGCCAGCGCCACGGGACATCAAGAGACCCAGTACTTC.

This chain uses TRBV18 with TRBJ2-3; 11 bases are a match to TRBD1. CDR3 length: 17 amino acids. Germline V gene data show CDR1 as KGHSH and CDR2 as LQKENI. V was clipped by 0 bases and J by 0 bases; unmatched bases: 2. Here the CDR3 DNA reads TGTGCCAGCTCACCACCGGGACAGGGGGTTAGCACAGATACGCAGTATTTT. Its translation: CASSPPGQGVSTDTQYF.

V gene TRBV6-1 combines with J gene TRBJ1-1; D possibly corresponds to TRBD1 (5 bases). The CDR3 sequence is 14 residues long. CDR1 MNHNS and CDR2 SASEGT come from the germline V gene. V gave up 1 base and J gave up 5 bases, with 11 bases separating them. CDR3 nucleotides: TGTGCCAGCAGTGAAGTTCGGCAGGGAACTGAAGCTTTCTTT. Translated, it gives CASSEVRQGTEAFF.

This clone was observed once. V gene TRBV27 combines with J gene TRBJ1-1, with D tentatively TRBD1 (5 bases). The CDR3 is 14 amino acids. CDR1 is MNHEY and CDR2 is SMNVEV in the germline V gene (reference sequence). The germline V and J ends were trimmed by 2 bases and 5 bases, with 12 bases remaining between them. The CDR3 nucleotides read TGTGCCAGCAGTTTAGGGGGGAGGAGGACTGAAGCTTTCTTT. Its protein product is CASSLGGRRTEAFF.

CDR3 in amino acids: CASSYSRDRTTEAFF. In DNA form, the CDR3 reads TGTGCCAGCAGTTACTCGAGGGACAGGACGACTGAAGCTTTCTTT. V usage is TRBV6-5 and J usage is TRBJ1-1, with 8 bases lining up with TRBD1. Germline V lookup: CDR1 MNHEY, CDR2 SVGAGI. The CDR3 runs to 15 residues. V lost 0 bases and J lost 5; bases outside the gene matches: 5.

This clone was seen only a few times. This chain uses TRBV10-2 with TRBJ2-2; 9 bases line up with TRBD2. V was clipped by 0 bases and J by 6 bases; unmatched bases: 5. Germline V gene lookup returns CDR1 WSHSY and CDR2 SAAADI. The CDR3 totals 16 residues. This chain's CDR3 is CASSESGLALSGELFF. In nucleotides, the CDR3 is TGCGCCAGCAGTGAGTCGGGACTAGCTCTTTCCGGGGAGCTGTTTTTT.

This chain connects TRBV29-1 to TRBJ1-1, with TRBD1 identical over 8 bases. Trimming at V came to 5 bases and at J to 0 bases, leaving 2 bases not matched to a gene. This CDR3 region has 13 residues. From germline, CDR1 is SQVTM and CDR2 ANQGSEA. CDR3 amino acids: CSVRQGMNTEAFF. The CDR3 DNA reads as TGCAGCGTTCGACAGGGGATGAACACTGAAGCTTTCTTT.

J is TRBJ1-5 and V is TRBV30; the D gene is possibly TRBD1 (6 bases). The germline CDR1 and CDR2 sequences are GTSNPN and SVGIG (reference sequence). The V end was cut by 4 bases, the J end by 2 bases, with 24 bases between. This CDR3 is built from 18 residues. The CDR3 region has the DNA TGTGCCTGGACCGACCGGCGAACAGGGACCGTGCGCAATCAGCCCCAGCATTTT. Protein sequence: CAWTDRRTGTVRNQPQHF.

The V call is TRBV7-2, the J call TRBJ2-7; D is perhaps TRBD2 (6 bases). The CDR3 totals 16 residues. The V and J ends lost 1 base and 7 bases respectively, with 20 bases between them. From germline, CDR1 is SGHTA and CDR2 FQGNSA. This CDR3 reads CASSLVVRREDGEQYF. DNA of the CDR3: TGTGCCAGCAGCTTAGTAGTCCGGAGGGAAGATGGGGAGCAGTACTTC. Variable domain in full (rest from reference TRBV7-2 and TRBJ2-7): GAGVSQSPSNKVTEKGKDVELRCDPISGHTALYWYRQSLGQGLEFLIYFQGNSAPDKSGLPSDRFSAERTGGSVSTLTIQRTQQEDSAVYLCASSLVVRREDGEQYFGPGTRLTVT.

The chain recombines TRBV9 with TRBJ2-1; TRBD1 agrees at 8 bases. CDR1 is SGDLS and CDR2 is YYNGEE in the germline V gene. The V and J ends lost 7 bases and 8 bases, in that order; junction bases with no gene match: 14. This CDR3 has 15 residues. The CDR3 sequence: CASAPPPDRADEQFF. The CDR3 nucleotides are TGTGCCAGCGCTCCCCCCCCGGACAGGGCGGATGAGCAGTTCTTC. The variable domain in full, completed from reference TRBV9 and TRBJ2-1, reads DSGVTQTPKHLITATGQRVTLRCSPRSGDLSVYWYQQSLDQGLQFLIQYYNGEERAKGNILERFSAQQFPDLHSELNLSSLELGDSALYFCASAPPPDRADEQFFGPGTRLTVL.

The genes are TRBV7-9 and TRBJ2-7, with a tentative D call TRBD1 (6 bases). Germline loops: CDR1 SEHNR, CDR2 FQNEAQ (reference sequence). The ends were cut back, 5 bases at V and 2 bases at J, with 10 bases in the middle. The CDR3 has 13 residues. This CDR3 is CASSNDRTYEQYF. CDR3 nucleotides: TGTGCCAGCAGCAACGACAGGACCTACGAGCAGTACTTC.

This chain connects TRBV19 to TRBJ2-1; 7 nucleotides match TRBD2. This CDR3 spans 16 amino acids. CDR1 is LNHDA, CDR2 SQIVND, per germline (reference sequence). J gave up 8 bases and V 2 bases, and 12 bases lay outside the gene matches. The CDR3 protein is CASSITTRGDTDEQFF. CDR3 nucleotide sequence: TGTGCCAGTAGTATAACGACCCGGGGGGATACGGATGAGCAGTTCTTC.

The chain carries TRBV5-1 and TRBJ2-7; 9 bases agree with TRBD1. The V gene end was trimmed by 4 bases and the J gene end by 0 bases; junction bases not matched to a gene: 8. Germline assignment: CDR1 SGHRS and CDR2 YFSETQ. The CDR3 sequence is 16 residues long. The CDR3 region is CASSIGQGSSSYEQYF. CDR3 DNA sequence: TGCGCCAGCAGCATCGGACAGGGGTCCTCCTCCTACGAGCAGTACTTC.

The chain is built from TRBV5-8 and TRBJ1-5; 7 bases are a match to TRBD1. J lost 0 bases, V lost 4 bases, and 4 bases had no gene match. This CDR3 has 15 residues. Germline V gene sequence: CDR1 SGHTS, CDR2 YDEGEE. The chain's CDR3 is CASSRQGRSNQPQHF. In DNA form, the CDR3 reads TGTGCCAGCAGCCGACAGGGCCGTAGCAATCAGCCCCAGCATTTT.

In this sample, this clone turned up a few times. The CDR3 loop reads CASSESDSYQPQHF. CDR3 nucleotide sequence: TGTGCCAGCAGCGAAAGTGACAGTTATCAGCCCCAGCATTTT. J is TRBJ1-5 and V is TRBV5-5; tentative D call: TRBD1 (5 bases). The CDR3 sequence is 14 residues long. V was shortened by 4 bases and J by 5 bases, with 13 bases between the two germline ends. Germline V gives CDR1 SGHKS, CDR2 YYEKEE (reference sequence).

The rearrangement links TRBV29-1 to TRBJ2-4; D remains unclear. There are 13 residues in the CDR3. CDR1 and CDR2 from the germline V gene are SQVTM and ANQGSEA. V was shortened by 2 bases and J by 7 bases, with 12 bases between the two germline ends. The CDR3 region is CSVEIPGVNIQYF. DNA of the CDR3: TGCAGCGTTGAAATCCCGGGTGTGAACATTCAGTACTTC.

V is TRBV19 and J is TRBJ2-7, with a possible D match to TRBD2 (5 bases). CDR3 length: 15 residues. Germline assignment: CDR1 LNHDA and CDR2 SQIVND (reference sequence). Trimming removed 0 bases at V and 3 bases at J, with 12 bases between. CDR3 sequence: CASSIDLASRYEQYF. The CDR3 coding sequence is TGTGCCAGTAGTATAGATCTGGCTAGCCGCTACGAGCAGTACTTC.

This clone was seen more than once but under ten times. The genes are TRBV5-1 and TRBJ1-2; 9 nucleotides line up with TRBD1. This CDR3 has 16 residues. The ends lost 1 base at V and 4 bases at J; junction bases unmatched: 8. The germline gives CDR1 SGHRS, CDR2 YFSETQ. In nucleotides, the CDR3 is TGCGCCAGCAGCTTGAACAGGGGGCGATTCGGCTATGGCTACACCTTC. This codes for CASSLNRGRFGYGYTF.

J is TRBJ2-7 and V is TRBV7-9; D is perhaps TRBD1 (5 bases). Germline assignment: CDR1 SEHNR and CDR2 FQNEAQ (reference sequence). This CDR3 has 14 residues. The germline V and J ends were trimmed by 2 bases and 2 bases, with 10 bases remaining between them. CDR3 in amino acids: CASSLSWGTYEQYF. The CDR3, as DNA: TGTGCCAGCAGCTTATCTTGGGGCACCTACGAGCAGTACTTC.

CDR3: CASKGADQNTGELFF. The CDR3, as DNA: TGCGCCAGCAAAGGGGCCGACCAGAACACCGGGGAGCTGTTTTTT. The chain links TRBV10-2 to TRBJ2-2; D perhaps matches TRBD1 (5 bases). CDR3 length: 15 amino acids. V lost 7 bases and J lost 1, with 13 bases in between. CDR1 and CDR2 (germline): WSHSY, SAAADI.

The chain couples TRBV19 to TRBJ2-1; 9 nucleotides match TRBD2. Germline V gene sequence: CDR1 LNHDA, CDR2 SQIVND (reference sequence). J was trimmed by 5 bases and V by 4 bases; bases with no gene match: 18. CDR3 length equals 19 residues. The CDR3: CASSSSSGDSGSFHNEQFF. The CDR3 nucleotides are TGTGCCAGTAGTAGCTCCTCCGGTGATAGCGGGAGTTTCCACAATGAGCAGTTCTTC.

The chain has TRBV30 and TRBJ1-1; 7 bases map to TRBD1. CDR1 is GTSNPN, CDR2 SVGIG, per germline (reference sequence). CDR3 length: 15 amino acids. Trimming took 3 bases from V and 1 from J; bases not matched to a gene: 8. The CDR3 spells CAWRTLGQQNTEAFF. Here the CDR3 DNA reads TGTGCCTGGAGGACCCTGGGACAGCAGAACACTGAAGCTTTCTTT.

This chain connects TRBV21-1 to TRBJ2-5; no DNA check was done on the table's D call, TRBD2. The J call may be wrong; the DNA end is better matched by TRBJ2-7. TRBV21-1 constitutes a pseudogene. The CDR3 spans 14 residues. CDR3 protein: CATALEDESYEQYF. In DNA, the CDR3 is TGTGCCACGGCCCTGGAGGACGAATCCTACGAGCAGTACTTC.

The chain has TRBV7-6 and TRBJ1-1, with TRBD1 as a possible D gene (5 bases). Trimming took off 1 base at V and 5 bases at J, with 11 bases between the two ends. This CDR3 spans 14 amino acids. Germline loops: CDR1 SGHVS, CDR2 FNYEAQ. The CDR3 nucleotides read TGTGCCAGCAGCTTAGGGGAGGGGCGGACTGAAGCTTTCTTT. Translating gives CASSLGEGRTEAFF.

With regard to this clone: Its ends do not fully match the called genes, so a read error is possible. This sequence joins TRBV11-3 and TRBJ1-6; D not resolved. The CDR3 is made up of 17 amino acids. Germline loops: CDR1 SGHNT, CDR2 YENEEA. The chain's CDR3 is CASSLSTESSYNSPLHF. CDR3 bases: TGTGCCAGCAGCTTATCAACGGAGAGCTCCTATAATTCCCCCCTCCACTTT. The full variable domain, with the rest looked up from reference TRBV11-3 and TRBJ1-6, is EAGVVQSPRYKIIEKKQPVAFWCNPISGHNTLYWYLQNLGQGPELLIRYENEEAVDDSQLPKDRFSAERLKGVDSTLKIQPAELGDSAVYLCASSLSTESSYNSPLHFGNGTRLTVT.

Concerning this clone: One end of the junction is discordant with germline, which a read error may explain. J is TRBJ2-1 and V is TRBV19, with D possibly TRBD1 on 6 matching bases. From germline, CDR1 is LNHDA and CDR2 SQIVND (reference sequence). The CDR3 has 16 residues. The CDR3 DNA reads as TGTGCCAGCAGTAAGGCCGGGACACGGGCCTACAATGAGCAGTTCTTC. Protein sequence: CASSKAGTRAYNEQFF.

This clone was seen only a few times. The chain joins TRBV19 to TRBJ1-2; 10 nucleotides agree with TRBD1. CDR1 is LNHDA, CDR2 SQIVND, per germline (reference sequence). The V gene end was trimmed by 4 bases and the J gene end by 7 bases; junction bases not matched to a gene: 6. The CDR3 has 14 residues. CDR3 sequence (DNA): TGTGCCAGTAGTACGACAGGGGGCGTCACTGGCTACACCTTC. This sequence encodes CASSTTGGVTGYTF. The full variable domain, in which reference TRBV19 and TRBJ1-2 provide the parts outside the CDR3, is DGGITQSPKYLFRKEGQNVTLSCEQNLNHDAMYWYRQDPGQGLRLIYYSQIVNDFQKGDIAEGYSVSREKKESFPLTVTSAQKNPTAFYLCASSTTGGVTGYTFGSGTRLTVV.

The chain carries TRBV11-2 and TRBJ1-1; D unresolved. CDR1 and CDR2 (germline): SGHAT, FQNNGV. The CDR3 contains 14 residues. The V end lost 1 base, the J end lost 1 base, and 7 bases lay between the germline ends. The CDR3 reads CASSLGAGNTEAFF. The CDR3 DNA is TGTGCCAGCAGCTTAGGGGCAGGGAACACTGAAGCTTTCTTT.

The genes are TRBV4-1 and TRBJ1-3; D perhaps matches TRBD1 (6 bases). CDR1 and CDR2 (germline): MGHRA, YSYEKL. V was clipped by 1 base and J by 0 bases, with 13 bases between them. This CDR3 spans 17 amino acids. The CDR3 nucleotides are TGCGCCAGCAGCCAAGGTTCCAGGGGCCACTCTGGAAACACCATATATTTT. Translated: CASSQGSRGHSGNTIYF.

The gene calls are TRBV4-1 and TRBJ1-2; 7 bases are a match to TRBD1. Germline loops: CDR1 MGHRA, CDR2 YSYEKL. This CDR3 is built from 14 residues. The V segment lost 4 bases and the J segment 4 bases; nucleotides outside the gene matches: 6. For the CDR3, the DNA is TGCGCCAGCAGCCGACCGGGACAGAGCTATGGCTACACCTTC. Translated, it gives CASSRPGQSYGYTF.

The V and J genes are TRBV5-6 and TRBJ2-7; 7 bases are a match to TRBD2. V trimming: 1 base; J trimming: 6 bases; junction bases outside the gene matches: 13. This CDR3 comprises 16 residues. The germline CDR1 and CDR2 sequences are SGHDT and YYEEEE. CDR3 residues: CASSLLETSLTGEQYF. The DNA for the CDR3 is TGTGCCAGCAGCTTGCTGGAGACTAGCTTAACCGGCGAGCAGTACTTC.

In DNA, the CDR3 is TGCGCCAGCAGCTTCACAGGATGGGGAAACACCATATATTTT. This encodes CASSFTGWGNTIYF. This chain joins TRBV5-1 and TRBJ1-3, with D possibly being TRBD1 (5 bases). Trimming left V 2 bases short and J 4 bases short, with 10 bases between. Germline V lookup: CDR1 SGHRS, CDR2 YFSETQ. The CDR3 has 14 amino acids.